This TCR beta chain was found in a study of T cells after yellow fever vaccination. Overall study results and limits: Abundant clonotypes from the bulk population could contaminate FACS-sorted repertoires. Although most clonotypes did not, a small share appeared in both CD4 and CD8 compartments. Subsequent to the booster, the majority of primary-vaccination clones reappeared (96% CD4, 88% CD8).

The CDR3 spans 14 residues. Deletions cut 3 bases from V and 4 bases from J, with 9 bases between. The germline V gene has CDR1 SGHVS and CDR2 FNYEAQ. To note about this clonotype: Its antigen remains unknown.

TCRdb called the 5' RACE reads again in MiXCR, with one record for every CDR3 protein. The sample has around 300,000 distinct CDR3 sequences, roughly 3.9% seen once. This sequence was found in a man aged 18-30 years who received the YFV17D yellow fever vaccine. Sequences were derived from PBMCs, sampled 5 days after the yellow fever booster vaccination. The rearrangement links TRBV7-6 to TRBJ2-2, with D unresolved. CDR3 in amino acids: CASSFYSGTGELFF. The CDR3 DNA reads TGTGCCAGCAGCTTTTATTCGGGCACCGGGGAGCTGTTTTTT.